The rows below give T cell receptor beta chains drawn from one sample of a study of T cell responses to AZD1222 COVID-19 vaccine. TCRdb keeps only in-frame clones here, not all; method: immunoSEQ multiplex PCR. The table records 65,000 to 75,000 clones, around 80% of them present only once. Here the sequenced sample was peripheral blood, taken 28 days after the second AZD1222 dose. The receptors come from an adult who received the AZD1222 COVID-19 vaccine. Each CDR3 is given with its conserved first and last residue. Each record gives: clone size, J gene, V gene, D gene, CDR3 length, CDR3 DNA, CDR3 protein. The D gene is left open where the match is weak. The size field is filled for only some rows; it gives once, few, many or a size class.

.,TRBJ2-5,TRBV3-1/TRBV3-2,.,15,TGTGCCAGCAGCGGAGTTTCGGGGTCTCAAGAGACCCAGTACTTC,CASSGVSGSQETQYF
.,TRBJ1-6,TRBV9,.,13,TGTGCCAGCAGCGTTCGGGGGCGTTCACCCCTCCACTTT,CASSVRGRSPLHF
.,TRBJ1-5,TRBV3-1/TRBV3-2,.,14,TGTGCCAGCAGCCTGGGGGGAGCCAATCAGCCCCAGCATTTT,CASSLGGANQPQHF
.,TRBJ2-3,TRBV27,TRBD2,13,TGTGCCAGCCGTAGCGGGGACACAGATACGCAGTATTTT,CASRSGDTDTQYF
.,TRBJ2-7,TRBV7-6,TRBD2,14,TGTGCCAGCAGCTTAGGCGGGGGGACATACGAGCAGTACTTC,CASSLGGGTYEQYF
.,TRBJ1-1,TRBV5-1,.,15,TGCGCCAGCAGCTTGGGAGGGGTCCTGAACACTGAAGCTTTCTTT,CASSLGGVLNTEAFF
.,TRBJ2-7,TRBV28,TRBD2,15,TGTGCCAGCAGTCTCTTTAGCGGGAGAAGGGCCGAGCAGTACTTC,CASSLFSGRRAEQYF
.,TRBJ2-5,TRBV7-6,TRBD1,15,TGTGCCAGCAGCCATGGGACAGGGGAAAGGGAGACCCAGTACTTC,CASSHGTGERETQYF
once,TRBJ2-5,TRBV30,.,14,TGTGCCTGGACCCCTCCCGCGGTCCAAGAGACCCAGTACTTC,CAWTPPAVQETQYF
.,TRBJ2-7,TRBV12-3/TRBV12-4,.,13,TGTGCCAGCAGTTATACAGGGCTTTCCGAGCAGTACTTC,CASSYTGLSEQYF
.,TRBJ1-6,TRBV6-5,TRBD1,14,TGTGCCACTCAACTGGGACAGGGGAATTCACCCCTCCACTTT,CATQLGQGNSPLHF
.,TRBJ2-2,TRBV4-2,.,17,TGTGCCAGCAGCCAAGGCATGGTAGCCGTGAACACCGGGGAGCTGTTTTTT,CASSQGMVAVNTGELFF
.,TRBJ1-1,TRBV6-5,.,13,TGTGCCAGCAAGAAATGGACGAACACTGAAGCTTTCTTT,CASKKWTNTEAFF
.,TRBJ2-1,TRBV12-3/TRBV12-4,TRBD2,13,TGTGCCAGCAGCAAGACTAGCGACAATGAGCAGTTCTTC,CASSKTSDNEQFF
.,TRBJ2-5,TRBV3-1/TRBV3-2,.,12,TGTGCCAGCAGCCAAGAGTGGGAGACCCAGTACTTC,CASSQEWETQYF
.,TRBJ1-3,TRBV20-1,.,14,TGCAGTGCTAGTCAAGGGAGCTCTGGAAACACCATATATTTT,CSASQGSSGNTIYF
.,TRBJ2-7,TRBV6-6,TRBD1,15,TGTGCCAGCAGCCATGGGACAGGGAGCCCCAACGAGCAGTACTTC,CASSHGTGSPNEQYF
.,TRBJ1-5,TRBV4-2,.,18,TGTGCCAGCAGCCAAGATTTAGGCACAGCACATAGCAATCAGCCCCAGCATTTT,CASSQDLGTAHSNQPQHF
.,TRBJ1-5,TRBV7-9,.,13,TGTGCCAGCCGGGTCTGCGGGGATCAGCCCCAGCATTTT,CASRVCGDQPQHF
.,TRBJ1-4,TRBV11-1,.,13,TGTGCCAGCAGCCGGGGTCCAAATGAAAAACTGTTTTTT,CASSRGPNEKLFF
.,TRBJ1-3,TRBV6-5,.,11,TGTGCCAGCAGTTTCCTAAACACCATATATTTT,CASSFLNTIYF
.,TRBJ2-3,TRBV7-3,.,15,TGTGCCAGCAGCTTAATGGGCCAGATAACAGATACGCAGTATTTT,CASSLMGQITDTQYF
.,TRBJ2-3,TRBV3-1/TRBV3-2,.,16,TGTGCCAGCAGCCCCTTTATCGGGGGTCGCACAGATACGCAGTATTTT,CASSPFIGGRTDTQYF
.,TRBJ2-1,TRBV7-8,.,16,TGTGCCAGCAGCTTGCTCACTAGAAGCTCCTACAATGAGCAGTTCTTC,CASSLLTRSSYNEQFF
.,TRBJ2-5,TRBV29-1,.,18,TGCAGCGTCCTACCCCGGGTTAGCGTCGAGGGGTTACAAGAGACCCAGTACTTC,CSVLPRVSVEGLQETQYF
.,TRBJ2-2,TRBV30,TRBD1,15,TGTGCCGCCTATCCGGGACAGGGTGTTACCGGGGAGCTGTTTTTT,CAAYPGQGVTGELFF